Listed below are T cell receptor beta chains from one sample, sequenced in a study of regulatory T cells in long-lasting Graves disease. TCRdb passed the multiplex PCR reads through MiXCR, listing each CDR3 protein once. The data show some 250,000 distinct CDR3 sequences, about 16% seen once. The source material was peripheral blood mononuclear cells (PBMCs), sampled at new diagnosis, from a patient treated with antithyroid drugs. The receptors derive from a female donor with Graves disease. Both conserved end residues are trimmed from each CDR3. The order of the fields is V gene, D gene, J gene, CDR3 protein. A D gene is named only where the DNA matches it firmly.

V: TRBV6-1
D: .
J: TRBJ1-2
CDR3: ASRNPGASSYFYGYT

V: TRBV16
D: .
J: TRBJ1-2
CDR3: ASTRDANYGYT

V: TRBV11-3
D: .
J: TRBJ2-1
CDR3: ASSLSGATYNEQF

V: TRBV18
D: .
J: TRBJ1-1
CDR3: ASSPPRGAGATEAF

V: TRBV24-1
D: TRBD2
J: TRBJ2-1
CDR3: ATRPAGASNEQF

V: TRBV7-8
D: .
J: TRBJ1-2
CDR3: ASSLYGGAAYGYT

V: TRBV11-2
D: .
J: TRBJ1-5
CDR3: ASSIDTEGTQH

V: TRBV28
D: TRBD2
J: TRBJ2-3
CDR3: ASSFLAGTDTQY

V: TRBV12-5
D: .
J: TRBJ1-5
CDR3: ASGLVLVPGVNQPQH

V: TRBV4-1
D: .
J: TRBJ2-2
CDR3: ASRRGAGELF

V: TRBV6-1
D: .
J: TRBJ1-1
CDR3: ASRRGWQQNTEAF

V: TRBV14
D: .
J: TRBJ2-7
CDR3: ASSQGSYSDYEQY

V: TRBV20-1
D: .
J: TRBJ2-1
CDR3: SANPADLRVSRLNEQF

V: TRBV12-3/TRBV12-4
D: TRBD1
J: TRBJ1-2
CDR3: ASSSFAGQGFGYT

V: TRBV12-3/TRBV12-4
D: TRBD1
J: TRBJ2-7
CDR3: ASSSGTGVTYEQY

V: TRBV28
D: .
J: TRBJ2-2
CDR3: ASSRYHTGELF

V: TRBV5-1
D: .
J: TRBJ2-1
CDR3: ASSPGATNEQF

V: TRBV5-6
D: TRBD2
J: TRBJ2-3
CDR3: ASSLRPSGGITDTQY

V: TRBV29-1
D: TRBD1
J: TRBJ1-1
CDR3: SVVSGGTEAF

V: TRBV5-1
D: TRBD1
J: TRBJ2-5
CDR3: ASSYSGTGGRTQY

V: TRBV6-4
D: .
J: TRBJ1-4
CDR3: ASSERVNEKLF

V: TRBV10-3
D: TRBD1
J: TRBJ1-1
CDR3: AISTGGESEAF

V: TRBV5-6
D: TRBD1
J: TRBJ1-5
CDR3: ASSGGTVREPQH

V: TRBV7-2
D: TRBD1
J: TRBJ2-3
CDR3: ASSIRRLTGADTQY

V: TRBV2
D: .
J: TRBJ2-4
CDR3: ASSDKDSGSNIQY

V: TRBV19
D: .
J: TRBJ2-6
CDR3: ASKWRSGANVLT

V: TRBV5-4
D: TRBD2
J: TRBJ2-1
CDR3: ASSLAGLAGGGEQF

V: TRBV7-7
D: .
J: TRBJ1-1
CDR3: ASSVDRDTEAF

V: TRBV11-2
D: .
J: TRBJ2-3
CDR3: ASSLGAGVPDTQY

V: TRBV6-1
D: .
J: TRBJ2-7
CDR3: ASKNLAGYEQY

V: TRBV28
D: .
J: TRBJ2-5
CDR3: ASSPPPGGQETQY

V: TRBV27
D: TRBD1
J: TRBJ1-3
CDR3: ASSSSGQVSGNTIY

V: TRBV18
D: TRBD1
J: TRBJ1-6
CDR3: ASSPFPTGGADSPLH

V: TRBV5-1
D: .
J: TRBJ2-2
CDR3: ASSPGTSNTGELF

V: TRBV20-1
D: .
J: TRBJ1-2
CDR3: SAREENYGYT

V: TRBV7-2
D: .
J: TRBJ2-5
CDR3: ASSSRGGGGETQY

V: TRBV19
D: .
J: TRBJ2-2
CDR3: ASSINKGTGELF

V: TRBV2
D: TRBD2
J: TRBJ2-7
CDR3: ASSDILAGGGQY

V: TRBV12-3/TRBV12-4
D: TRBD1
J: TRBJ1-6
CDR3: ASSLGQGAGSPLH

V: TRBV20-1
D: TRBD1
J: TRBJ2-7
CDR3: SARRTGVFEQY

V: TRBV10-3
D: TRBD2
J: TRBJ2-1
CDR3: AINGLAVNEQF

V: TRBV7-2
D: .
J: TRBJ2-2
CDR3: ASSLAQGGIPGELF

V: TRBV11-2
D: TRBD1
J: TRBJ1-2
CDR3: ASSLDSGQGPRGYT

V: TRBV28
D: TRBD1
J: TRBJ2-2
CDR3: ASSRRDRGSGELF

V: TRBV24-1
D: .
J: TRBJ2-3
CDR3: ATSDPPGRDGADTQY